This TCR beta chain was observed in a study of control samples from healthy donors and cancer patients. The data were produced by immunoSEQ multiplex PCR, yet TCRdb's version contains in-frame clones alone and is incomplete. This table has more than 100,000 clones, roughly 91% appearing once. Germline CDR1 is SQVTM and CDR2 is ANQGSEA. The CDR3 has 12 amino acids. The trim removed 4 bases at V and 8 bases at J, leaving 4 bases unmatched. The rearrangement links TRBV29-1 to TRBJ1-2, with 10 bases lining up with TRBD1. Source material: PBMCs. This sequence originates from a man aged 55 to 70 with lung cancer. In DNA form, the CDR3 reads TGCAGCGTTGGTGGGACAGGGGAGGGCTACACCTTC. Encoded protein: CSVGGTGEGYTF.